This T cell receptor beta chain was sequenced during a study of blood T cell repertoires in COVID-19. The wider study: From the United States, Italy and Spain came samples of acute and convalescent COVID-19.

Original data processing: Amplification from reference gene primers served as the basis for estimated nucleated cell counts. This table comes from immunoSEQ multiplex PCR, and its TCRdb copy is limited to in-frame clones, with some not included. That table supplies the V and J calls and clone size; D and trimming were determined from the DNA. The sample holds approximately 240,000 clones, approximately 80% seen once. This clonotype was sampled from an elderly woman with active or convalescent COVID-19. Sequencing input: peripheral blood.

CDR3 protein: CSVEGGHLQETQYF. DNA of the CDR3: TGCAGCGTTGAAGGAGGACACCTACAAGAGACCCAGTACTTC. This chain uses TRBV29-1 with TRBJ2-5; D might be TRBD1 (5 bases). The CDR3 totals 14 residues. Germline CDR1 SQVTM, CDR2 ANQGSEA. Trimming left V 1 base short and J 2 bases short, with 11 bases between.